This TCR beta chain is drawn from a study of shared clonotypes between healthy human individuals. Across the whole study: CD4 naive and CD4 memory each took three plates per donor, while CD8 naive took two and CD8 memory one. Study results and limitations: Only blood was sampled, and tissue TCR repertoires likely differ from blood ones.

A word on this clone: Its antigen is unidentified.

Germline V CDR1 and CDR2: KGHSH, LQKENI. Trimming cost V 6 bases and J 5 bases; bases outside gene matches: 9. The CDR3 has 15 amino acids. Clones were read by immunoSEQ multiplex PCR, and TCRdb kept only the in-frame ones, dropping some. Of some 2,000,000 clones in the sample, about 95% were seen once. This chain joins TRBV18 and TRBJ1-5; 8 bases line up with TRBD1. This clonotype was sampled from a young man in good health. The material sequenced was naive CD4+ T cells sorted from blood. Subset: CD45RA+ positively selected. The CDR3, as DNA: TGTGCCAGCTCTCCTACAGGGGGACAGGATCAGCCCCAGCATTTT. Amino acid sequence: CASSPTGGQDQPQHF.